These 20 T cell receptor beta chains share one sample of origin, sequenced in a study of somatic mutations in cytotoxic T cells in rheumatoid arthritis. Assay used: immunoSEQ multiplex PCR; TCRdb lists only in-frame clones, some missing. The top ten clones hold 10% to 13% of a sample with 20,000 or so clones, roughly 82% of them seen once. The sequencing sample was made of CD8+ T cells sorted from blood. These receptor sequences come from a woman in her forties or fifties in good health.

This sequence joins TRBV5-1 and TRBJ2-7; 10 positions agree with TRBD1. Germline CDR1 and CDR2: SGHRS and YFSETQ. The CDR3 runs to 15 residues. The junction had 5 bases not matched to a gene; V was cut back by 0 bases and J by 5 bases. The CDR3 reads CASSLVGTGDDEQYF. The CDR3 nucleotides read TGCGCCAGCAGCTTGGTCGGGACAGGGGATGACGAGCAGTACTTC.

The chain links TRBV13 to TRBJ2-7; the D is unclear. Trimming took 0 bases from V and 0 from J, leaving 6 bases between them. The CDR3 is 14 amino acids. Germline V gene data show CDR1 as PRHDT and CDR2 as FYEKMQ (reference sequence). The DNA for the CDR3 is TGTGCCAGCAGCTTAGGCATTCTCTCCTACGAGCAGTACTTC. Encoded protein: CASSLGILSYEQYF.

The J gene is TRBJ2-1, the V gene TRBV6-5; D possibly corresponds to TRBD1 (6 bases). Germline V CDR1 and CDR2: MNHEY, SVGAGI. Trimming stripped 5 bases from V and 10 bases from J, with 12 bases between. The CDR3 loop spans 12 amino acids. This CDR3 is CASSPGQLEQFF. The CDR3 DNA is TGTGCCAGCAGTCCAGGACAGTTAGAGCAGTTCTTC.

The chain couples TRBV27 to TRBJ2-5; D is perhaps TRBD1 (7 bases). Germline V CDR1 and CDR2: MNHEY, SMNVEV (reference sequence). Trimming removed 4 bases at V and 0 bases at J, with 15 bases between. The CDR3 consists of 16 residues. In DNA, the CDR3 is TGTGCCAGCAGTTCCTACGGGGGACAGTACCAAGAGACCCAGTACTTC. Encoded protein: CASSSYGGQYQETQYF.

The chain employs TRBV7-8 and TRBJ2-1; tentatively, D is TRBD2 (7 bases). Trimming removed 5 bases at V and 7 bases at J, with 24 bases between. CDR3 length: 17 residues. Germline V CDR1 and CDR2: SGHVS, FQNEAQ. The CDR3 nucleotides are TGTGCCAGCAGCCCCAGCGTAGGGGGAGGGCGGAGGAATGAGCAGTTCTTC. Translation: CASSPSVGGGRRNEQFF.

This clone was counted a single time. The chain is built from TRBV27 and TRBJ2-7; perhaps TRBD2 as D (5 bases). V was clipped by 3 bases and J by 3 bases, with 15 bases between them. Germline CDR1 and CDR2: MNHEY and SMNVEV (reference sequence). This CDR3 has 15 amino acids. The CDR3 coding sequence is TGTGCCAGCAGTTTGGGAGTGAGCCCGGTCTACGAGCAGTACTTC. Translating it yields CASSLGVSPVYEQYF.

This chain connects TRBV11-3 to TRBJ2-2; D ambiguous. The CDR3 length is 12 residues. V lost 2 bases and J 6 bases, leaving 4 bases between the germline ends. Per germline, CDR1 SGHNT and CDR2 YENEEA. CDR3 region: CASSLSPGELFF. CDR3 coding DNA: TGTGCCAGCAGCTTAAGCCCCGGGGAGCTGTTTTTT.

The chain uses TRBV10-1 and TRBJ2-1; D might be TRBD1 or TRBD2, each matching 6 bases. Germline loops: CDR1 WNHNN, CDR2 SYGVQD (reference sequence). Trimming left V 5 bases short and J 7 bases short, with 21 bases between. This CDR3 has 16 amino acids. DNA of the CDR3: TGCGCCAGCAGTCCCGGGGGCAGGGCGGGTGAGAATGAGCAGTTCTTC. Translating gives CASSPGGRAGENEQFF.

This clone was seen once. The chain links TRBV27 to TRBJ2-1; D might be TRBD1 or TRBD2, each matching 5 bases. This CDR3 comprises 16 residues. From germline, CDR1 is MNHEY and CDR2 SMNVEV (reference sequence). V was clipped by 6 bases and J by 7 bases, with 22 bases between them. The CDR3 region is CASSRPGTPGENEQFF. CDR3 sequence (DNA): TGTGCCAGCAGCCGCCCCGGGACCCCCGGGGAGAATGAGCAGTTCTTC.

CDR3: CASSSYEQYF. CDR3 sequence (DNA): TGTGCCAGCTCCTCCTACGAGCAGTACTTC. J is TRBJ2-7 and V is TRBV2; D remains ambiguous. CDR3 size: 10 residues. Germline lookup yields CDR1 SNHLY and CDR2 FYNNEI. V lost 8 bases and J lost 0, with 2 bases in between.

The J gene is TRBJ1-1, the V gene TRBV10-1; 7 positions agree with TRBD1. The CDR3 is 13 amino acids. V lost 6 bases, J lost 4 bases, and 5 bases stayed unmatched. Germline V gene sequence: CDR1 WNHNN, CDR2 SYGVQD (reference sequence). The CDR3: CASSNDRATEAFF. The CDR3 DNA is TGCGCCAGCAGCAATGACAGGGCCACTGAAGCTTTCTTT.

The CDR3 DNA reads as TGTGCCAGCACCCCAGGGGGAGGGGACGAAAAACTGTTTTTT. This codes for CASTPGGGDEKLFF. This chain joins TRBV4-2 and TRBJ1-4; 7 nucleotides line up with TRBD1. The CDR3 runs to 14 residues. V gave up 7 bases and J gave up 8 bases; unmatched junction bases: 10. CDR1 is LGHNA and CDR2 is YNFKEQ in the germline V gene.

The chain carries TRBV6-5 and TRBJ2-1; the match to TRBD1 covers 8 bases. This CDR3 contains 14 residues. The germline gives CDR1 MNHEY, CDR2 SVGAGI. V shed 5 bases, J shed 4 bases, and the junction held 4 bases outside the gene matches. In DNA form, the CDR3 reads TGTGCCAGCAGTCCAGGGGGCCTATACAATGAGCAGTTCTTC. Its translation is CASSPGGLYNEQFF.

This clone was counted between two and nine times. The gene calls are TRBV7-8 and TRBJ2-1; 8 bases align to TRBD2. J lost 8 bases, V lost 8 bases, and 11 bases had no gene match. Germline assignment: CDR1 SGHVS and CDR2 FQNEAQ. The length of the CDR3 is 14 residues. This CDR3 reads CASCPGTSIHEQFF. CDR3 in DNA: TGTGCCAGCTGCCCCGGGACTAGTATCCATGAGCAGTTCTTC.

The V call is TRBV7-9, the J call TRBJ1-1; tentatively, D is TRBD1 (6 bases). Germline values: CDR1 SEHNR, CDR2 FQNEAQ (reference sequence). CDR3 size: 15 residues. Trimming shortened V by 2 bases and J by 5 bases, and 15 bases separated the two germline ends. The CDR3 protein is CASSLTLQGRTEAFF. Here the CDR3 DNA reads TGTGCCAGCAGCTTAACACTCCAGGGGCGGACTGAAGCTTTCTTT.

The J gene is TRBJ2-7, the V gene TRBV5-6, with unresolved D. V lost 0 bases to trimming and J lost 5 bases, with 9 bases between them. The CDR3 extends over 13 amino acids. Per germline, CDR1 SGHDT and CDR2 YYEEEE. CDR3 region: CASSLARSHEQYF. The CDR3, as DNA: TGTGCCAGCAGCTTGGCCAGGAGCCACGAGCAGTACTTC.

CDR3 residues: CASSQDRGSQETQYF. CDR3 coding DNA: TGCGCCAGCAGCCAAGATAGAGGGAGCCAAGAGACCCAGTACTTC. This rearrangement joins TRBV4-1 to TRBJ2-5; maybe TRBD2 (5 bases). The germline V and J ends were trimmed by 0 bases and 1 base, with 9 bases remaining between them. The CDR3 spans 15 residues. Germline V gene sequence: CDR1 MGHRA, CDR2 YSYEKL.

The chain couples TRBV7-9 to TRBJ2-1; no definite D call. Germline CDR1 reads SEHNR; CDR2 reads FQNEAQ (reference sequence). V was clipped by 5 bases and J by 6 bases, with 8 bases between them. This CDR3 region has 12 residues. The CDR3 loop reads CASSPSPNEQFF. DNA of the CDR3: TGTGCCAGCAGCCCGTCCCCCAATGAGCAGTTCTTC.

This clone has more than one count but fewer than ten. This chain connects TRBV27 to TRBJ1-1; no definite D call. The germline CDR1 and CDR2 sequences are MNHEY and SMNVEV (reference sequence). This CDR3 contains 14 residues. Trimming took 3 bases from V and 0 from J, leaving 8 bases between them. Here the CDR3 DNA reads TGTGCCAGCAGTTTTAGTGGCGTGAACACTGAAGCTTTCTTT. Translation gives CASSFSGVNTEAFF.

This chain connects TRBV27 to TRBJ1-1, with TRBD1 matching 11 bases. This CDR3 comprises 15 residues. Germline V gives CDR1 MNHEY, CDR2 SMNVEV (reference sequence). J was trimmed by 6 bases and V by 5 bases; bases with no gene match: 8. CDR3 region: CASSPQPGQGAEAFF. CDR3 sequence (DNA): TGTGCCAGCAGTCCCCAGCCGGGACAGGGGGCTGAAGCTTTCTTT.